A selection of T cell receptor beta chains follows, all from one sample in a study of glioma-infiltrating T cells. TCRdb reprocessed the multiplex PCR reads with MiXCR, giving one entry per CDR3 protein. The sample lists some 85,000 distinct CDR3 sequences, 23% occurring once. Sequenced input: glioma tissue, nonneoplastic brain tissue, or PBMCs (not recorded which). The receptor source for this set is a human donor with low-grade glioma or glioblastoma, undergoing nonglioma brain surgery, or in good health (not recorded which). CDR3s include the opening cysteine and the closing phenylalanine or tryptophan. The D gene is left open where the match is weak. Some rows have no size entry. The others give once, few or many, or a class for an expanded clone.

CDR3aa,CDR3nt,abundance,d_gene,j_gene,v_gene
CASALGLNTGELFF,TGTGCCAGCGCACTGGGGTTAAACACCGGGGAGCTGTTTTTT,many,NA,TRBJ2-2,TRBV6-2/TRBV6-3
CASSSEGWTWNTEAFF,TGTGCCAGCAGTTCGGAGGGGTGGACGTGGAACACTGAAGCTTTCTTT,many,NA,TRBJ1-1,TRBV6-1
CASSVGDRNQPQHF,TGTGCCAGCAGTGTGGGGGACAGGAATCAGCCCCAGCATTTT,many,TRBD1,TRBJ1-5,TRBV2
CATSASGTDTQYF,TGTGCCACCAGTGCTAGCGGAACAGATACGCAGTATTTT,many,TRBD2,TRBJ2-3,TRBV24-1
CSVYGGYTDTQYF,TGCAGCGTTTACGGGGGGTACACAGATACGCAGTATTTT,NA,TRBD2,TRBJ2-3,TRBV29-1
CASSQVGLKLFF,TGTGCCAGCAGCCAAGTCGGGTTGAAGCTGTTTTTT,many,NA,TRBJ2-2,TRBV4-2
CASSARLAANTGELFF,TGTGCCAGTAGTGCAAGACTAGCCGCGAACACCGGGGAGCTGTTTTTT,few,TRBD2,TRBJ2-2,TRBV19
CASSLGGTGYEQYF,TGTGCCAGCAGCTTAGGCGGGACAGGCTACGAGCAGTACTTC,NA,TRBD1,TRBJ2-7,TRBV7-8
CASSRMLYGYTF,TGTGCCAGCAGCCGAATGTTGTATGGCTACACCTTC,many,NA,TRBJ1-2,TRBV7-9
CSARPQGMSNQPQHF,TGCAGTGCTAGACCCCAGGGGATGAGCAATCAGCCCCAGCATTTT,many,NA,TRBJ1-5,TRBV20-1
CASSLGLHSGNTIYF,TGTGCCAGCAGCTTAGGGCTCCACTCTGGAAACACCATATATTTT,NA,NA,TRBJ1-3,TRBV7-2
CASSPQGVNSNQPQHF,TGTGCCAGCTCACCACAGGGAGTAAATAGCAATCAGCCCCAGCATTTT,many,NA,TRBJ1-5,TRBV18
CASSSDRGNYNEQYF,TGTGCCAGCAGCTCAGACAGGGGCAACTACAACGAGCAGTACTTC,NA,TRBD1,TRBJ2-7,TRBV7-9
CASSSSSGSHNEQFF,TGTGCCAGCAGCTCCTCTAGCGGGAGTCACAATGAGCAGTTCTTC,NA,TRBD2,TRBJ2-1,TRBV7-2
CASSLDQAGPPFF,TGTGCCAGCAGCTTAGATCAAGCGGGGCCTCCGTTCTTC,few,TRBD2,TRBJ2-1,TRBV11-3
CASSLASSGETQYF,TGTGCCAGCAGCTTAGCGTCTAGCGGGGAGACCCAGTACTTC,many,TRBD2,TRBJ2-5,TRBV7-2
CASSSTGPTGDEQFF,TGCGCCAGCAGTTCCACCGGTCCCACCGGGGATGAGCAGTTCTTC,NA,NA,TRBJ2-1,TRBV5-1
CASSALAGGITDTQYF,TGTGCCAGCAGTGCCCTAGCGGGGGGGATTACAGATACGCAGTATTTT,many,TRBD2,TRBJ2-3,TRBV6-1
CASSDQGLAGEGSGEQYF,TGCGCCAGCAGTGACCAGGGACTAGCGGGAGAGGGATCTGGGGAGCAGTACTTC,many,TRBD2,TRBJ2-7,TRBV10-1
CASSFASGMYQQYF,TGTGCCAGCAGCTTCGCTAGCGGGATGTACCAGCAGTACTTC,NA,TRBD2,TRBJ2-7,TRBV7-2